This T cell receptor (beta chain) was obtained from a study of blood T cell repertoires in COVID-19. Study-wide context: The United States, Italy and Spain were the sources of the acute and convalescent COVID-19 samples. From T cells, B-cell-depleted T cells, or PBMCs came the material, which was cDNA or gDNA.

Trimming stripped 10 bases from V and 9 bases from J, with 19 bases between. The CDR3 sequence is 13 residues long. The V gene's germline CDR1 is WSHSY and CDR2 SAAADI. This clone came up once. Authors' methods: Reference gene primer amplification yielded estimated nucleated cell counts. TCRdb keeps only in-frame clones here, not all; method: immunoSEQ multiplex PCR. The V and J calls and clone size come from that table; D and trimming were worked out from the DNA. Of some 220,000 clones listed, 70% to 90% are singletons. This TCR derives from a man over 45 with acute or convalescent COVID-19. Material for sequencing was peripheral blood. J is TRBJ2-1 and V is TRBV10-2; D perhaps matches TRBD2 (6 bases). The CDR3 nucleotides read TGCGCCACGGGGGACCGACGGATGATTGAGCAGTTCTTC. It is translated as CATGDRRMIEQFF.